Sequencing of this T cell receptor beta chain was carried out in a study of shared clonotypes between healthy human individuals. As for the study in general: Samples came from a couple of female and a few male donors aged 18 to 49. CD4 naive and CD4 memory each took three plates per donor, while CD8 naive took two and CD8 memory one. Whole-study findings and limits: Memory subsets had estimated richness that was generally smaller than that of naive subsets. Non-shared clonotypes had lower generation probabilities than those shared by all four donors.

TCRdb's copy holds only in-frame clones and misses some; the assay was immunoSEQ multiplex PCR. Of roughly 890,000 clones in the sample, about 92% were seen once. The CDR3 contains 15 residues. Looked up from germline, CDR1 is WSHSY and CDR2 is SAAADI. J lost 1 base, V lost 7 bases, and 7 bases had no gene match. CD8 cells classed as naive were CD45RO-negative and positively selected for CCR7, excluding terminally differentiated effector memory CD45RA+ cells. About this clone: Its target is unknown.

The clonotype originates from a man aged 30-40 years in good health. Sequenced: naive CD8+ T cells sorted from blood. The chain recombines TRBV10-2 with TRBJ2-3; 8 nucleotides match TRBD1. For the CDR3, the DNA is TGCGCCAGCAAGTTGGGACAGGCGGGCACAGATACGCAGTATTTT. Protein sequence: CASKLGQAGTDTQYF.